The 17 T cell receptor beta chains in this list originate from one sample, sequenced in a study of blood T cell repertoires in COVID-19. Assay used: immunoSEQ multiplex PCR; TCRdb lists only in-frame clones, some missing. In the table there are hundreds of thousands of clones, roughly 90% of which are singletons. The sequencing input was peripheral blood. The origin of the receptors is a man aged 18-30 years with COVID-19, enrolled during active disease.

The chain has TRBV30 and TRBJ1-5, with TRBD1 matching 7 bases. Germline CDR1 and CDR2: GTSNPN and SVGIG (reference sequence). After removal of 2 bases from V and 7 bases from J, the junction contained 5 bases not matched to a gene. This CDR3 is 13 amino acids long. The CDR3 spells CAWSTSGGQPQHF. In DNA form, the CDR3 reads TGTGCCTGGAGTACATCAGGGGGACAGCCCCAGCATTTT.

The chain couples TRBV4-1 to TRBJ2-2, with 7 bases fitting TRBD1. The CDR3 extends over 13 amino acids. J was trimmed by 8 bases and V by 4 bases; bases with no gene match: 4. Per germline, CDR1 MGHRA and CDR2 YSYEKL. This CDR3 reads CASSPQGLGELFF. CDR3 DNA: TGCGCCAGCAGCCCACAGGGGCTGGGGGAGCTGTTTTTT.

This chain joins TRBV9 and TRBJ2-1; TRBD2 matches 12 bases. With 4 bases clipped from V and 8 bases from J, the junction kept 7 bases outside the gene matches. Germline V gene sequence: CDR1 SGDLS, CDR2 YYNGEE. The CDR3 sequence is 15 residues long. CDR3 bases: TGTGCCAGCAGCCCTTCTAGCGGGAGGGCCGATGAGCAGTTCTTC. Its translation: CASSPSSGRADEQFF.

This clone was seen once. The J gene is TRBJ1-2, the V gene TRBV6-5; tentative D call: TRBD1 (6 bases). V lost 1 base to trimming and J lost 4 bases, with 16 bases between them. The germline gives CDR1 MNHEY, CDR2 SVGAGI. The CDR3 loop spans 16 amino acids. The CDR3 loop is CASSYLFSDSPYGYTF. CDR3 DNA sequence: TGTGCCAGCAGTTACTTGTTCTCGGACAGCCCCTATGGCTACACCTTC.

This chain uses TRBV19 with TRBJ1-6; D possibly corresponds to TRBD1 (5 bases). Looked up from germline, CDR1 is LNHDA and CDR2 is SQIVND (reference sequence). This CDR3 has 17 residues. V was shortened by 2 bases and J by 6 bases, with 17 bases between the two germline ends. CDR3 in DNA: TGTGCCAGTAGTATAAGGGTTCGGCAGGGCCTTAATTCACCCCTCCACTTT. It yields the protein CASSIRVRQGLNSPLHF.

A note on this clone: Distinct nucleotide sequences in the sample also encode this CDR3. The chain employs TRBV9 and TRBJ2-1; 8 positions agree with TRBD2. The CDR3 sequence is 15 residues long. Unmatched junction bases numbered 3, after V lost 0 bases and J lost 4 bases. Germline V gene data show CDR1 as SGDLS and CDR2 as YYNGEE. The CDR3 is CASSVGLAGYNEQFF. CDR3 nucleotide sequence: TGTGCCAGCAGCGTAGGGCTAGCGGGTTACAATGAGCAGTTCTTC. Full variable domain (remainder filled in from reference TRBV9 and TRBJ2-1): DSGVTQTPKHLITATGQRVTLRCSPRSGDLSVYWYQQSLDQGLQFLIQYYNGEERAKGNILERFSAQQFPDLHSELNLSSLELGDSALYFCASSVGLAGYNEQFFGPGTRLTVL.

The rearrangement uses TRBV15 and TRBJ2-7, with D possibly being TRBD2 (5 bases). Germline V gives CDR1 LNHNV, CDR2 YYDKDF (reference sequence). V lost 0 bases, J lost 4 bases, and 13 bases lay in between. The CDR3 contains 15 residues. The CDR3 DNA reads TGTGCCACCAGCAGAGAGGGGAGCGACCTATACGAGCAGTACTTC. Translating it yields CATSREGSDLYEQYF.

The chain joins TRBV21-1 to TRBJ1-1; the table's D gene call, TRBD1, was not cross checked with the DNA. TRBV21-1 is a recognized pseudogene. The CDR3 is 15 amino acids. This chain's CDR3 is CASSFQGLGNTEAFF. The DNA for the CDR3 is TGTGCCAGCAGCTTCCAGGGGCTTGGGAACACTGAAGCTTTCTTT.

The chain joins TRBV5-1 to TRBJ2-1; 10 bases fit TRBD2. This CDR3 spans 16 amino acids. Germline CDR1 and CDR2: SGHRS and YFSETQ. Trimming took 4 bases from V and 7 from J; bases not matched to a gene: 11. In DNA, the CDR3 is TGCGCCAGCAGCCCGCCCCTAGCGGGGGTGGGGAATGAGCAGTTCTTC. The encoded protein is CASSPPLAGVGNEQFF.

The chain's CDR3 is CASSPTGVKNTGELFF. CDR3 bases: TGTGCCAGCAGCCCGACAGGGGTTAAGAACACCGGGGAGCTGTTTTTT. This chain connects TRBV7-3 to TRBJ2-2; 8 bases map to TRBD1. This CDR3 is built from 16 residues. The germline CDR1 and CDR2 sequences are SGHTA and FQGTGA. Unmatched junction bases numbered 6, after V lost 5 bases and J lost 1 base.

This chain links TRBV4-1 with TRBJ1-4, with D perhaps matching TRBD1 (5 bases). Trimming stripped 0 bases from V and 8 bases from J, with 13 bases between. Germline CDR1 and CDR2: MGHRA and YSYEKL. The CDR3 is 15 amino acids. In nucleotides, the CDR3 is TGCGCCAGCAGCCAAGAGGGGAGGGAGGGGGAAAAACTGTTTTTT. Its protein product is CASSQEGREGEKLFF.

The CDR3 region is CSARRGRGAFF. CDR3 coding DNA: TGCAGTGCTAGAAGGGGGCGTGGGGCTTTCTTT. The V gene is TRBV20-1, the J gene TRBJ1-1, with 7 bases fitting TRBD1. CDR1 and CDR2 from the germline V gene are DFQATT and SNEGSKA (reference sequence). Trimming cost V 2 bases and J 11 bases; bases outside gene matches: 5. There are 11 residues in the CDR3.

This clone was seen once. CDR3 in DNA: TGTGCCAGCAGCCGGACCGGGATTGTATACAATGAGCAGTTCTTC. Protein: CASSRTGIVYNEQFF. This chain joins TRBV7-9 and TRBJ2-1; D possibly corresponds to TRBD2 (5 bases). Germline assignment: CDR1 SEHNR and CDR2 FQNEAQ (reference sequence). V dropped 5 bases and J dropped 4 bases, with 15 bases sitting between them. CDR3 length: 15 amino acids.

V and J are TRBV3-1 (or the pseudogene TRBV3-2) and TRBJ2-5, with D tentatively TRBD1 (5 bases). This CDR3 comprises 14 residues. Germline V lookup: CDR1 LGHDT, CDR2 YNNKEL (reference sequence). V gave up 1 base and J gave up 4 bases, with 10 bases separating them. The CDR3 loop is CASSQVRGTETQYF. The CDR3 nucleotides are TGTGCCAGCAGCCAAGTAAGGGGTACAGAGACCCAGTACTTC.

The genes are TRBV6-1 and TRBJ1-4; D may be TRBD1 (5 bases). The CDR3 is 15 residues long. The germline CDR1 and CDR2 sequences are MNHNS and SASEGT. The ends were cut back, 3 bases at V and 5 bases at J, with 13 bases in the middle. The CDR3 reads CASSEGGTVNEKLFF. CDR3 DNA sequence: TGTGCCAGCAGTGAGGGAGGGACTGTAAATGAAAAACTGTTTTTT.

The chain couples TRBV4-1 to TRBJ1-6; D is unclear. Germline assignment: CDR1 MGHRA and CDR2 YSYEKL. CDR3 length: 17 amino acids. V was trimmed by 0 bases and J by 0 bases, leaving 9 bases between them. The CDR3 is CASSQDALSSYNSPLHF. For the CDR3, the DNA is TGCGCCAGCAGCCAAGATGCTTTGAGCTCCTATAATTCACCCCTCCACTTT.

The chain links TRBV15 to TRBJ1-3; possible D gene TRBD1, 6 bases. CDR3 length equals 13 residues. Trimming took off 6 bases at V and 0 bases at J, with 6 bases between the two ends. Germline lookup yields CDR1 LNHNV and CDR2 YYDKDF (reference sequence). The CDR3 spells CATRDSSGNTIYF. CDR3 nucleotides: TGTGCCACCAGGGACAGCTCTGGAAACACCATATATTTT.